This TCR beta chain came from a study of cytomegalovirus exposure and HLA in healthy donors. Study as a whole: Of fewer than 450 genotyped donors, about 80% clustered with self-reported Caucasian donors.

The CDR3 is 14 amino acids. V lost 2 bases, J lost 4 bases, and 11 bases lay in between. The germline gives CDR1 SGHAT, CDR2 FQDESV (reference sequence). A remark on this clone: Its specificity is not known.

Study-wide results and limits: In a later analysis, donors in an Asian-associated ancestry cluster reportedly had fewer N-insertions in productive TCRs than the cohort mean. Owing to their indistinguishability, certain V segments, notably TRBV6-2 and TRBV6-3, were excluded. At a 0.05 false discovery rate, a later analysis found approximately 17,000 TCR beta sequences to be associated with HLA alleles.

60 Vbeta and 13 Jbeta primers were used in PCR. Assay used: immunoSEQ multiplex PCR; TCRdb lists only in-frame clones, some missing. This sample contains 120,000 to 150,000 clones. The TCR originated in a man in his forties or fifties in good health and CMV-seronegative. Material for sequencing was PBMCs. The chain recombines TRBV11-1 with TRBJ1-1; D is unclear. The CDR3 spells CASSLTAGSTEAFF. The CDR3 DNA is TGTGCCAGCAGCTTAACCGCCGGGAGCACTGAAGCTTTCTTT.